This T cell receptor beta chain derives from a study of human T cells and chemical hapten exposure. There are 15 residues in the CDR3. The germline V and J ends were trimmed by 2 bases and 2 bases, with 12 bases remaining between them. Germline V gene sequence: CDR1 SGHRS, CDR2 YFSETQ. This clonotype was observed at least ten times. The time point here: patch test 1, 2 weeks after DPC sensitization. Treatment here: therapeutic diphenylcyclopropenone sensitization with weekly scalp DPC. Each CDR3 protein is one row after TCRdb ran MiXCR on the RACE reads. The sample holds roughly 360,000 distinct CDR3 sequences; roughly 4.8% are singletons and the top ten take 2% to 2.5%.

The sequencing here drew on whole blood, taken in connection with sensitization to the hapten diphenylcyclopropenone (DPC). The source of this sequence is a woman aged 50 to 60 with alopecia areata. Some clones in this sample may be carry-over from other donors' samples. The chain carries TRBV5-1 and TRBJ2-3; maybe TRBD2 (6 bases). Written as DNA, the CDR3 is TGCGCCAGCAGCTTCGGACTATCTAACACAGATACGCAGTATTTT. This encodes CASSFGLSNTDTQYF.